This T cell receptor beta chain was recorded in a study of T cell repertoires in cytomegalovirus infection (dated by TCRdb to between 2018 and 2021). Study-wide context: The HLA type of each donor mattered for the analysis, because public TCR beta signatures pointed to carriage of CMV infection along with the matching HLA type.

Sequencing relied on an Illumina HiSeq 1500. The public sequencing data were trimmed at Q25 with fastp and processed into clonotypes with MiXCR by TCRdb, which kept only in-frame beta chains. Every entry covers one CDR3 protein and lists the most common genes and DNA from its rows. The sample data list hundreds of thousands of distinct CDR3 sequences, and about 9.2% of these were observed just once. The ten most abundant clones make up around 2.4% of the sample. Beyond this particular receptor, the publication reports: The ex vivo response was dominated by HLA-C-restricted CMV-specific TCR beta clonotypes, and the single most frequent clonotype in two of eight donors was supplied by these HLA-C-restricted clonotypes. Carriers of CMV infection plus the relevant HLA type were discriminated by the cumulative frequency of public TCR beta family members in the study cohort and in an independent approximately 350-donor cohort.

There are many counts of this clonotype. Its binding antigen is unknown. No clone much larger than this one lies a single base away; base qualities are absent. The V end loses 2 bases and the J end loses 4 bases, and a stretch of 15 bases separates them. CDR1 is given as SGHTA and CDR2 as FQGNSA, both from the germline V gene. Counted from cysteine to valine, this CDR3 has 15 amino acids. Only CDR3 DNA is held: 45 bases, read in frame from base 1. The sequenced sample was PBMCs. This receptor was obtained from a human donor in good health (CMV status not recorded). Some clones in this sample may be carry-over from other donors' samples. The rearranged chain carries TRBV7-2 and TRBJ2-7; the D gene is perhaps TRBD2, from 6 matching bases. CDR3 protein: CASSLSGRGGYEQYV. Read as DNA, the sequence is TGTGCCAGCAGCTTATCAGGGCGGGGTGGATACGAGCAGTACGTC.